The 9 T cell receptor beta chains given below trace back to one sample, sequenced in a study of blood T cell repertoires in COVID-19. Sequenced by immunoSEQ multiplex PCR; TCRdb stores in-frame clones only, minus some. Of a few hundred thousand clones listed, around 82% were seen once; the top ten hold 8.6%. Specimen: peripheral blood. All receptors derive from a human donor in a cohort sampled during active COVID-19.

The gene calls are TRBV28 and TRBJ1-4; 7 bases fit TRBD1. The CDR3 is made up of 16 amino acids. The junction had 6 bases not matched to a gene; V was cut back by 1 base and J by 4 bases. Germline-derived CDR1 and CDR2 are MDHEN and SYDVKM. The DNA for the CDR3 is TGTGCCAGCAGTTTATTAGACAGGGCCCTTAATGAAAAACTGTTTTTT. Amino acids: CASSLLDRALNEKLFF.

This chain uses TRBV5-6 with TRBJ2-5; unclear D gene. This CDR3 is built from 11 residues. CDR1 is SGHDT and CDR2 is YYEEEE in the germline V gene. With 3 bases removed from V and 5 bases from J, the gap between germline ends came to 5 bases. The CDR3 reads CASSSLETQYF. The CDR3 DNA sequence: TGTGCCAGCAGCTCCCTCGAGACCCAGTACTTC.

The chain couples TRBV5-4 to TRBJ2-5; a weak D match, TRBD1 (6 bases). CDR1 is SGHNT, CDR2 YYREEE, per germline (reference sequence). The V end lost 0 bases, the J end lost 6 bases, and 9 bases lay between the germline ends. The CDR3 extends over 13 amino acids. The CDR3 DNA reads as TGTGCCAGCAGCTTGGTAGGGGGTAAGACCCAGTACTTC. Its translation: CASSLVGGKTQYF.

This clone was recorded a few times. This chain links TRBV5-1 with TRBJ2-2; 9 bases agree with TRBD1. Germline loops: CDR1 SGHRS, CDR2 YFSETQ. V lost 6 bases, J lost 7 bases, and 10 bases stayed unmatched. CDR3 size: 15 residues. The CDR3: CASTRGQGSSGELFF. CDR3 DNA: TGCGCCAGCACGCGGGGACAGGGAAGTAGCGGGGAGCTGTTTTTT.

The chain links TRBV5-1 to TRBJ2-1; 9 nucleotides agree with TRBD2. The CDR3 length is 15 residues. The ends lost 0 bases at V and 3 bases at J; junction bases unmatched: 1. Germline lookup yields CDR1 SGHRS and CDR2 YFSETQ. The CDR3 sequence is CASSLASGNYNEQFF. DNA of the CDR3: TGCGCCAGCAGCTTGGCTAGCGGGAACTACAATGAGCAGTTCTTC.

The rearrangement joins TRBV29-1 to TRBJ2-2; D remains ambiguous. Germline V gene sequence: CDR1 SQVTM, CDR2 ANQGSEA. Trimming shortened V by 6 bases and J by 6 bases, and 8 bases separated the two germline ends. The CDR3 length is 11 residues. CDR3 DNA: TGCAGCGTATCTCGGGCCGGGGAGCTGTTTTTT. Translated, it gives CSVSRAGELFF.

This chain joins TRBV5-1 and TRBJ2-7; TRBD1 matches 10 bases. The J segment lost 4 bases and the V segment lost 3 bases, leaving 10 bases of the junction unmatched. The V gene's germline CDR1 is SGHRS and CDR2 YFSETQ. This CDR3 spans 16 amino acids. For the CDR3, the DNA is TGCGCCAGCAGCTCGGGGGCCGACAGGGGGCAGTACGAGCAGTACTTC. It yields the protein CASSSGADRGQYEQYF. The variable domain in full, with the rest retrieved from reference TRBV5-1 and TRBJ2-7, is KAGVTQTPRYLIKTRGQQVTLSCSPISGHRSVSWYQQTPGQGLQFLFEYFSETQRNKGNFPGRFSGRQFSNSRSEMNVSTLELGDSALYLCASSSGADRGQYEQYFGPGTRLTVT.

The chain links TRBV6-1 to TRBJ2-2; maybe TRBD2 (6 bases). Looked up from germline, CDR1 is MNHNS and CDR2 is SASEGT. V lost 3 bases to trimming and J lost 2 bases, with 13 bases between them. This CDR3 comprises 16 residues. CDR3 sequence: CASSDHPGLNTGELFF. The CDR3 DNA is TGTGCCAGCAGTGACCATCCGGGACTTAACACCGGGGAGCTGTTTTTT.

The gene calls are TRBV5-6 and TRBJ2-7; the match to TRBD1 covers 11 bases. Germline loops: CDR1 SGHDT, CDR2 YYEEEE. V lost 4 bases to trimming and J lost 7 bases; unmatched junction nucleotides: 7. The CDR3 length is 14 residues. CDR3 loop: CASSTGQGASEQYF. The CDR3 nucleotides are TGTGCCAGCAGCACCGGACAGGGGGCAAGTGAGCAGTACTTC.